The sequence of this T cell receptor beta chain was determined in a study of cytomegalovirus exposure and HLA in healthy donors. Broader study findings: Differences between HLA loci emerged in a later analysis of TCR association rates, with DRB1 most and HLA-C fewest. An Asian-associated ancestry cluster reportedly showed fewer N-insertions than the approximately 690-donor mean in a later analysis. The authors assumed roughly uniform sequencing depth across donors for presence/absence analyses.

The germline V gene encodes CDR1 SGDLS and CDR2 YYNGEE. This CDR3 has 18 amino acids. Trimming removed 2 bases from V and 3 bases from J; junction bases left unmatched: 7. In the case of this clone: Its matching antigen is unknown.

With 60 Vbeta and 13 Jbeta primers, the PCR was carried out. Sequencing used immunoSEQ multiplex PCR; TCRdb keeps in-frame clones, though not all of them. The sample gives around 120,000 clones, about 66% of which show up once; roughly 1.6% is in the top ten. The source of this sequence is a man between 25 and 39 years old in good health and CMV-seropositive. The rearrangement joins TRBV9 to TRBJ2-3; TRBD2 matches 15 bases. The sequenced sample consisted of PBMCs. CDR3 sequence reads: CASSVSGTSGRFTDTQYF. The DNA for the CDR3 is TGTGCCAGCAGCGTCTCCGGGACTAGCGGGAGGTTTACAGATACGCAGTATTTT.